A single sample gave rise to the 5 T cell receptor beta chains below, sequenced in a study of beta chain features in type 1 diabetes (dated by TCRdb to 2016 to 2019). To prepare the library, the immunoSEQ multiplex PCR assay was applied. The entire amount of isolated RNA was reverse transcribed using the High Capacity cDNA Reverse Transcription Kit, so the sequenced TCRB transcripts were expressed ones. Here the immuneACCESS table is served through TCRdb, limited to in-frame sequences with V and J called. Missing clones are a known gap in these copies; in checked studies unresolved V genes cover under half, and the rest lacks a known reason. This sample is represented by about 44,000 clones; 51% of them were singletons. 2% to 2.5% of the sample lies in the top ten. Sequencing input: Tregs from blood. The cell subset or site label of this sample denotes: regulatory CD4+ T cells. These receptors all come from a woman between 18 and 29 years old in good health.

The rearrangement uses TRBV7-6 and TRBJ2-6; possibly TRBD2 for D (6 bases). The CDR3 runs to 15 residues. CDR1 and CDR2 from the germline V gene are SGHVS and FNYEAQ. V was pared by 4 bases and J by 8 bases, with 15 bases between. The DNA of the CDR3 is TGTGCCAGCAGCTCCCAATCGGGACTTTCCAACGTCCTGACTTTC. This sequence encodes CASSSQSGLSNVLTF.

V usage is TRBV5-4 and J usage is TRBJ2-3; D is possibly TRBD1 (6 bases). The CDR3 loop spans 17 amino acids. The V gene's germline CDR1 is SGHNT and CDR2 YYREEE (reference sequence). The V and J ends lost 4 bases and 0 bases respectively, with 18 bases between them. CDR3 loop: CASSQAPTGSSTDTQYF. CDR3 DNA: TGTGCCAGCAGCCAAGCCCCAACAGGGTCTAGCACAGATACGCAGTATTTT.

This chain joins TRBV21-1 and TRBJ2-7; the listed D gene, TRBD2, was not tested against the DNA. TRBV21-1 is designated a pseudogene. The CDR3 consists of 13 residues. The CDR3: CASSNSGRREQYF. CDR3 nucleotides: TGTGCCAGCAGCAACTCCGGGAGGCGCGAGCAGTACTTC.

A note on this clone: This same CDR3 is encoded by further DNA sequences in the sample. This chain joins TRBV2 and TRBJ1-2; D possibly corresponds to TRBD1 (5 bases). V was clipped by 9 bases and J by 8 bases, with 16 bases between them. Germline CDR1 SNHLY, CDR2 FYNNEI. This CDR3 region has 12 residues. This CDR3 is CARRDAGSGYTF. In DNA form, the CDR3 reads TGTGCCAGGCGGGACGCGGGGTCGGGCTACACCTTC.

This chain links TRBV5-4 with TRBJ2-7, with D possibly being TRBD1 (5 bases). V gave up 4 bases and J gave up 0 bases, with 14 bases separating them. Germline V gives CDR1 SGHNT, CDR2 YYREEE (reference sequence). The CDR3 totals 15 residues. The CDR3 DNA follows: TGTGCCAGCAGCGTACAGGAATACCCCTCCTACGAGCAGTACTTC. Protein sequence: CASSVQEYPSYEQYF. Looking up the rest from reference TRBV5-4 and TRBJ2-7 gives the full variable domain: ETGVTQSPTHLIKTRGQQVTLRCSSQSGHNTVSWYQQALGQGPQFIFQYYREEENGRGNFPPRFSGLQFPNYSSELNVNALELDDSALYLCASSVQEYPSYEQYFGPGTRLTVT.